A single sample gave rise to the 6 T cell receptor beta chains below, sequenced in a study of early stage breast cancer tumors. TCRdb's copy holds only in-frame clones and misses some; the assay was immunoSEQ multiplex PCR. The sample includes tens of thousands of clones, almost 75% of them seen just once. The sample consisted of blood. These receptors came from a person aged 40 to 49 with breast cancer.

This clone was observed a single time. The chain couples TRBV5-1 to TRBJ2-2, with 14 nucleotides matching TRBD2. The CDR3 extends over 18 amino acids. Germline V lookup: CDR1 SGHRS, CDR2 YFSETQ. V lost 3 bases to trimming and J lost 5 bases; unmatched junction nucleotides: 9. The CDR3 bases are TGCGCCAGCAGCTCAGCCGGGACTAGCGGGAGATCAACCGGGGAGCTGTTTTTT. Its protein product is CASSSAGTSGRSTGELFF.

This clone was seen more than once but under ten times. CDR3 loop: CASSLWEGVDYGYTF. The CDR3 DNA sequence: TGTGCCAGCAGTTTATGGGAGGGGGTCGACTATGGCTACACCTTC. J is TRBJ1-2 and V is TRBV28, with D possibly matching TRBD1 (6 bases). The V gene lost 0 bases and the J gene lost 3 bases, with 11 bases spanning the gap. Germline CDR1 reads MDHEN; CDR2 reads SYDVKM. The CDR3 is 15 residues long.

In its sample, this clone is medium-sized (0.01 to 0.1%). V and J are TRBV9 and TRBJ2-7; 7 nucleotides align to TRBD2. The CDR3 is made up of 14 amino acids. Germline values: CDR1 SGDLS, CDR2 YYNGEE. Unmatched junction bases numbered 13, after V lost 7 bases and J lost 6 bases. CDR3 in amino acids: CASGTLADGFEQYF. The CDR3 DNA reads TGTGCCAGCGGAACTCTAGCGGACGGCTTCGAGCAGTACTTC.

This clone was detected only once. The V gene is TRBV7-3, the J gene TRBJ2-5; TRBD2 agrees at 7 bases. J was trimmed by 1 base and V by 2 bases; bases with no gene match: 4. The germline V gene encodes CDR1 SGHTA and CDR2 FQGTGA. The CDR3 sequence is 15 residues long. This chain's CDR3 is CASSLGAGCQETQYF. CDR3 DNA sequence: TGTGCCAGCAGCTTAGGAGCGGGGTGCCAAGAGACCCAGTACTTC.

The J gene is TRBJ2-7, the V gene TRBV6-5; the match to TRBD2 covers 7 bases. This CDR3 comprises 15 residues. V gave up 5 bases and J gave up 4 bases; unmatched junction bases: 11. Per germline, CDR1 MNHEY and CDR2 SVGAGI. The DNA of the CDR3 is TGTGCCAGCAGTCAAACCAGCGGGATTCCTTACGAGCAGTACTTC. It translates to CASSQTSGIPYEQYF.

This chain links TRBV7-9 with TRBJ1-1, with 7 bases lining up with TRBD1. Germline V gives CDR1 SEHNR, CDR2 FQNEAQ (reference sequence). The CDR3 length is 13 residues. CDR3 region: CAVASGGFTEAFF. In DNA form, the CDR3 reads TGTGCAGTCGCTTCAGGGGGATTTACTGAAGCTTTCTTT.